These T cell receptor beta chains were read from a single sample in a study of post-analysis software for immune sequencing data. One entry per CDR3 protein results from TCRdb running MiXCR on the PCR reads. The table includes about 540,000 distinct CDR3 sequences, approximately 31% detected once. Sequencing was done on a sample of blood. Every receptor here comes from a girl aged 2-17 years with multiple sclerosis. Both conserved end residues are part of each CDR3. A D gene is named only where the DNA matches it firmly. Not all rows give a size; the values are once, few, many and, for expanded clones, a class.

size: few; D: TRBD2; V: TRBV6-6; J: TRBJ2-7; length: 14; CDR3: CASSYGGGDSEQYF; DNA: TGTGCCAGCAGTTACGGTGGGGGGGATTCCGAGCAGTACTTC
size: NA; D: TRBD1; V: TRBV7-9; J: TRBJ1-1; length: 15; CDR3: CAPGGQGTMNTEAFF; DNA: TGTGCCCCAGGGGGTCAGGGGACTATGAACACTGAAGCTTTCTTT
size: NA; D: TRBD2; V: TRBV20-1; J: TRBJ2-1; length: 15; CDR3: CSARDISGEYNEQFF; DNA: TGCAGTGCTAGAGATATTAGCGGGGAATACAATGAGCAGTTCTTC
size: NA; D: NA; V: TRBV12-3/TRBV12-4; J: TRBJ2-3; length: 16; CDR3: CASRSRWRLSTDTQYF; DNA: TGTGCCAGCAGGTCCCGATGGCGACTCAGCACAGATACGCAGTATTTT
size: NA; D: NA; V: TRBV6-1; J: TRBJ2-5; length: 19; CDR3: CASNPHGFSRGLYQETQYF; DNA: TGTGCCAGCAACCCCCACGGGTTTTCTAGGGGGTTATACCAAGAGACCCAGTACTTC
size: NA; D: NA; V: TRBV6-4; J: TRBJ2-2; length: 14; CDR3: CASKRTGNTGELFF; DNA: TGTGCCAGCAAGAGGACGGGGAACACCGGGGAGCTGTTTTTT
size: NA; D: NA; V: TRBV7-2; J: TRBJ2-1; length: 15; CDR3: CASSLAFGPNNEQFF; DNA: TGTGCCAGCAGCTTAGCGTTTGGGCCTAACAATGAGCAGTTCTTC
size: few; D: TRBD1; V: TRBV29-1; J: TRBJ2-5; length: 12; CDR3: CSVITGGETQYF; DNA: TGCAGCGTCATTACAGGGGGCGAGACCCAGTACTTC
size: NA; D: TRBD2; V: TRBV10-3; J: TRBJ2-7; length: 13; CDR3: CAISESSGSEQYF; DNA: TGTGCCATCAGTGAATCTAGCGGAAGCGAGCAGTACTTC
size: NA; D: TRBD1; V: TRBV4-1; J: TRBJ1-4; length: 15; CDR3: CASSQVGTGREKLFF; DNA: TGCGCCAGCAGCCAAGTCGGGACAGGGCGTGAAAAACTGTTTTTT
size: NA; D: TRBD1; V: TRBV12-3/TRBV12-4; J: TRBJ1-2; length: 17; CDR3: CASSFFPTGGADYGYTF; DNA: TGTGCCAGCAGTTTTTTCCCTACAGGGGGCGCGGACTATGGCTACACCTTC
size: NA; D: NA; V: TRBV5-1; J: TRBJ1-2; length: 14; CDR3: CASSPDLAVDGYTF; DNA: TGCGCCAGCAGCCCTGACCTGGCGGTGGATGGCTACACCTTC
size: few; D: NA; V: TRBV6-4; J: TRBJ2-1; length: 13; CDR3: CASSDSQAGEQFF; DNA: TGTGCCAGCAGTGACTCGCAGGCAGGGGAGCAGTTCTTC
size: few; D: TRBD2; V: TRBV7-2; J: TRBJ2-5; length: 16; CDR3: CASRLLLAGGRETQYF; DNA: TGTGCCAGCAGACTTTTACTAGCGGGGGGTCGGGAGACCCAGTACTTC
size: NA; D: NA; V: TRBV7-9; J: TRBJ2-1; length: 11; CDR3: CASTTEGKQFF; DNA: TGTGCCAGCACCACGGAGGGTAAGCAGTTCTTC